The text below deals with one T cell receptor beta chain. Its antigen is undetermined. The data stem from a study of metastatic and nonmetastatic thyroid tumors. Treatment of any kind had been given to no patient before thyroid surgery. Via MiXCR, TCRdb re-called the PCR reads. The table lists under 40,000 clones, approximately 17% of them singletons. Points from the study as a whole: Benign nodules were reported to have significantly lower TCR beta diversity than malignant thyroid tumors, in blood and tumor.

The receptor was isolated from a female donor with papillary thyroid cancer or a benign thyroid nodule (not recorded which). Some clones in this sample may be carry-over from other donors' samples. The specimen was blood.

CDR3 sequence reads: CSARDGRENTGELFF. DNA for the CDR3: TGCAGTGCTAGAGATGGGCGGGAGAACACCGGGGAGCTGTTTTTT. The genes are TRBV20-1 and TRBJ2-2, with D possibly being TRBD2 (6 bases). The CDR3 extends over 15 amino acids. From germline, CDR1 is DFQATT and CDR2 SNEGSKA (reference sequence). Trimming removed 0 bases from V and 1 base from J, with 9 bases in between.